This entry concerns a single T cell receptor beta chain. What it binds is unknown. The CDR3 has 16 amino acids. V was pared by 3 bases and J by 6 bases, with 20 bases between. Germline values: CDR1 MGHDK, CDR2 SYGVNS. Cells sorted as Tregs were CD4+, CD25+ and CD127-/low. Points from the study as a whole: Tumor-infiltrating Treg TCR alpha and beta sequences overlapped most with tumor naive CD4+ T cells, then blood naive.

TCRdb ran MiXCR on the 5' RACE reads and lists one entry per CDR3 protein. This sample has tens of thousands of distinct CDR3 sequences, with 27% found just once. This chain uses TRBV25-1 with TRBJ1-2; D is possibly TRBD1 (6 bases). Material: tumor-infiltrating Tregs sorted from the breast tumor. The sequence was obtained from a female donor with breast cancer. The CDR3 loop reads CASSDLARAGDDGYTF. The CDR3 DNA sequence: TGTGCCAGCAGTGATCTAGCTCGCGCAGGGGACGATGGCTACACCTTC.